Listed here are 2 T cell receptor beta chains from one sample, sequenced in a study of graft-versus-host responses after intestinal transplantation. This table comes from immunoSEQ multiplex PCR, and its TCRdb copy is limited to in-frame clones, with some not included. The sample shows more than 10,000 clones, 80% to 95% of them seen only once. Source: PBMCs, taken about 37 months after intestinal transplantation. These receptors were collected from a human patient who received an intestinal transplant, so some T cells may come from the graft donor.

The chain joins TRBV11-2 to TRBJ2-7; possibly TRBD1 or TRBD2 for D (6 bases each). This CDR3 is 17 amino acids long. Trimming shortened V by 1 base and J by 4 bases, and 20 bases separated the two germline ends. Per the germline V gene, CDR1 is SGHAT and CDR2 is FQNNGV. CDR3 DNA sequence: TGTGCCAGCAGCTTAGGTGGCCTGGGGACGGGGGCATACGAGCAGTACTTC. Amino acids: CASSLGGLGTGAYEQYF. The variable domain in full, completed from reference TRBV11-2 and TRBJ2-7, reads EAGVAQSPRYKIIEKRQSVAFWCNPISGHATLYWYQQILGQGPKLLIQFQNNGVVDDSQLPKDRFSAERLKGVDSTLKIQPAKLEDSAVYLCASSLGGLGTGAYEQYFGPGTRLTVT.

The chain carries TRBV11-2 and TRBJ2-4; possible D gene TRBD1, 6 bases. Germline assignment: CDR1 SGHAT and CDR2 FQNNGV. V was pared by 1 base and J by 8 bases, with 18 bases between. The CDR3 length is 16 residues. The DNA of the CDR3 is TGTGCCAGCAGCTTAGGGGTCGTACAGGGCGCGGACATTCAGTACTTC. This codes for CASSLGVVQGADIQYF.